This paragraph reports one T cell receptor (beta chain). No antigen is known for it. The repertoire was sequenced with immunoSEQ multiplex PCR; TCRdb's copy has only in-frame clones and lacks some. The repertoire holds about 80,000 clones, with roughly 87% as singletons. This sample stems from a study of OX40 agonist ivuxolimab in advanced cancers. Across the study: Checkpoint inhibitors had been given previously to 40% of patients.

General study findings and limits: The expanded peripheral T cells' antigen specificity was not determined. Some of the nonresponding patients also showed low levels of normalized T-cell clonal expansion. Doses of 0.1 to 3.0 mg/kg were accompanied by clonal expansion of CD4+ and CD8+ blood T cells by week 6.

The CDR3 covers 15 residues. The ends lost 2 bases at V and 2 bases at J; junction bases unmatched: 2. CDR1 and CDR2 from the germline V gene are SGHNT and YYREEE (reference sequence). The chain employs TRBV5-4 and TRBJ2-2; 8 nucleotides line up with TRBD1. Here the sequenced sample was CD4+ or CD8+ T cells sorted from blood, taken in a trial of the OX40 agonist ivuxolimab. The TCR was taken from an adult with an advanced solid tumor such as melanoma, head and neck, liver or kidney cancer. For the CDR3, the DNA is TGTGCCAGCAGCTTAGGACAGGGTAACACCGGGGAGCTGTTTTTT. Amino acids: CASSLGQGNTGELFF.